These 19 T cell receptor beta chains came from one sample sequenced in a study of response to subunit inactivated influenza vaccine. TCRdb re-called the RT-PCR reads with MiXCR, one entry per CDR3 protein. The sample holds about half a million distinct CDR3 sequences, under 9% seen once. The material sequenced was PBMCs from blood, taken around 25 months after vaccination. These receptors all come from a man aged 50 to 75 who received an inactivated influenza vaccine.

This clonotype came up many times. The rearrangement uses TRBV5-6 and TRBJ1-6; perhaps TRBD1 as D (5 bases). Trimming shortened V by 2 bases and J by 8 bases, and 11 bases separated the two germline ends. The CDR3 spans 14 residues. Germline loops: CDR1 SGHDT, CDR2 YYEEEE. The chain's CDR3 is CASSFPGTYSPLHF. CDR3 in DNA: TGTGCCAGCAGCTTTCCCGGGACCTATTCACCCCTCCACTTT.

This CDR3 is CASSLGYGTGGHYEQYF. DNA of the CDR3: TGTGCCAGCAGCTTAGGATATGGGACAGGGGGCCACTACGAGCAGTACTTC. The chain joins TRBV7-9 to TRBJ2-7; 12 nucleotides align to TRBD1. Germline values: CDR1 SEHNR, CDR2 FQNEAQ (reference sequence). V shed 1 base and J 3 bases; nucleotides not matched to a gene: 7. The CDR3 covers 17 residues. The variable domain in full, with the rest retrieved from reference TRBV7-9 and TRBJ2-7, is DTGVSQNPRHKITKRGQNVTFRCDPISEHNRLYWYRQTLGQGPEFLTYFQNEAQLEKSRLLSDRFSAERPKGSFSTLEIQRTEQGDSAMYLCASSLGYGTGGHYEQYFGPGTRLTVT.

The rearrangement uses TRBV5-1 and TRBJ2-3; weak D call: TRBD2 (5 bases). Germline V gene lookup returns CDR1 SGHRS and CDR2 YFSETQ. The CDR3 sequence is 14 residues long. Trimming removed 4 bases from V and 1 base from J, with 10 bases in between. CDR3 in DNA: TGCGCCAGCAGCCCCGGGAAGGGCACAGATACGCAGTATTTT. It encodes CASSPGKGTDTQYF.

The chain is built from TRBV6-5 and TRBJ1-1; D ambiguous. V shed 3 bases and J shed 0 bases, with 11 bases lying between them. Germline V gene sequence: CDR1 MNHEY, CDR2 SVGAGI. The CDR3 loop spans 15 amino acids. The CDR3 here is CASSYQPRMNTEAFF. CDR3 bases: TGTGCCAGCAGTTATCAACCGCGTATGAACACTGAAGCTTTCTTT.

This clonotype was seen more than once but under ten times. The gene calls are TRBV27 and TRBJ1-5; D call uncertain. Between the trimmed V and J ends, which lost 3 bases and 2 bases, there was a span of 11 bases. The CDR3 runs 15 residues. CDR1 and CDR2 from the germline V gene are MNHEY and SMNVEV (reference sequence). Written as DNA, the CDR3 is TGTGCCAGCAGTTTGGGAATCGGGGGCAATCAGCCCCAGCATTTT. As protein: CASSLGIGGNQPQHF.

In its sample, this clonotype was seen many times. The genes are TRBV12-3 or TRBV12-4 and TRBJ1-6, with D maybe TRBD1 (5 bases). The length of the CDR3 is 13 residues. Trimming shortened V by 6 bases and J by 9 bases, and 12 bases separated the two germline ends. CDR3 residues: CASSPDQGSPLHF. In nucleotides, the CDR3 is TGTGCCAGCAGCCCAGACCAGGGTTCACCCCTCCACTTT.

The chain couples TRBV12-3 or TRBV12-4 to TRBJ2-5; the D is unclear. Trimming removed 5 bases at V and 3 bases at J, with 13 bases between. This CDR3 is 14 amino acids long. The CDR3 DNA is TGTGCCAGCAGTGTGGGCCCTTTGAAAGAGACCCAGTACTTC. Translation: CASSVGPLKETQYF.

This chain uses TRBV6-2 or TRBV6-3 with TRBJ2-1; D remains unclear. CDR1 and CDR2 (germline): MNHEY, SVGEGT. The CDR3 is made up of 15 amino acids. V dropped 6 bases and J dropped 6 bases, with 18 bases sitting between them. The CDR3 DNA reads as TGTGCCAGCAGCCCCGCTCGGACCAGCCTCAATGAGCAGTTCTTC. It specifies CASSPARTSLNEQFF.

The chain combines TRBV28 with TRBJ2-2; 11 bases are a match to TRBD2. Trimming at V came to 5 bases and at J to 8 bases, leaving 10 bases not matched to a gene. CDR3 length equals 16 residues. Germline values: CDR1 MDHEN, CDR2 SYDVKM. Here the CDR3 reads CASSQPSGGLVGELFF. CDR3 in DNA: TGTGCCAGCAGTCAGCCTAGCGGGGGGCTTGTTGGGGAGCTGTTTTTT. The variable domain in full, completed from reference TRBV28 and TRBJ2-2, reads DVKVTQSSRYLVKRTGEKVFLECVQDMDHENMFWYRQDPGLGLRLIYFSYDVKMKEKGDIPEGYSVSREKKERFSLILESASTNQTSMYLCASSQPSGGLVGELFFGEGSRLTVL.

This clonotype was seen more than once but under ten times. The chain combines TRBV30 with TRBJ1-1; possible D gene TRBD1, 6 bases. The length of the CDR3 is 13 residues. V lost 4 bases and J lost 0, with 9 bases in between. Germline loops: CDR1 GTSNPN, CDR2 SVGIG (reference sequence). CDR3 DNA sequence: TGTGCCTGGAAGGGGGGGGTGAACACTGAAGCTTTCTTT. It encodes CAWKGGVNTEAFF.

The J gene is TRBJ2-1, the V gene TRBV5-1; D is possibly TRBD1 (6 bases). The CDR3 extends over 14 amino acids. Between the trimmed V and J ends, which lost 6 bases and 5 bases, there was a span of 15 bases. CDR1 and CDR2 (germline): SGHRS, YFSETQ. CDR3 in amino acids: CASTVDRINNEQFF. CDR3 nucleotide sequence: TGCGCCAGCACAGTAGACAGGATAAACAATGAGCAGTTCTTC.

This clonotype was seen more than once but under ten times. The chain carries TRBV20-1 and TRBJ1-2; D not certain. Germline V gene sequence: CDR1 DFQATT, CDR2 SNEGSKA (reference sequence). This CDR3 is 14 amino acids long. The V gene lost 2 bases and the J gene lost 2 bases, with 12 bases spanning the gap. The CDR3 protein is CSARWGGVNYGYTF. DNA for the CDR3: TGCAGTGCTAGATGGGGTGGGGTAAACTATGGCTACACCTTC.

This clonotype was recorded a few times. The rearrangement uses TRBV20-1 and TRBJ2-2; D gene ambiguous. V gave up 3 bases and J gave up 8 bases, with 13 bases separating them. Germline V gene sequence: CDR1 DFQATT, CDR2 SNEGSKA (reference sequence). This CDR3 region has 13 residues. CDR3 nucleotide sequence: TGCAGTGCTAGGTCGTCGTTAAAAGGGGAGCTGTTTTTT. Translation gives CSARSSLKGELFF.

Many counts were recorded for this clonotype. The chain employs TRBV12-3 or TRBV12-4 and TRBJ1-2; possible D gene TRBD1, 5 bases. The CDR3 has 13 amino acids. V dropped 3 bases and J dropped 3 bases, with 8 bases sitting between them. The chain's CDR3 is CASSFDSYYGYTF. The CDR3 DNA follows: TGTGCCAGCAGTTTTGACAGTTACTATGGCTACACCTTC.

V usage is TRBV3-1 and J usage is TRBJ2-1; the D is unclear. The CDR3 consists of 15 residues. The V gene lost 0 bases and the J gene lost 8 bases, with 14 bases spanning the gap. Looked up from germline, CDR1 is LGHDT and CDR2 is YNNKEL (reference sequence). The CDR3 here is CASSQDPHLSDEQFF. In nucleotides, the CDR3 is TGTGCCAGCAGCCAAGATCCCCACCTAAGCGATGAGCAGTTCTTC.

This clonotype was counted many times. V gene TRBV7-9 combines with J gene TRBJ1-1; TRBD1 might be the D (6 bases). This CDR3 contains 14 residues. V was cut by 5 bases and J by 6 bases, with 16 bases left in between. Germline V gene sequence: CDR1 SEHNR, CDR2 FQNEAQ (reference sequence). CDR3 sequence (DNA): TGTGCCAGCAGCGGAGACCTGGGGGGGCCTGAAGCTTTCTTT. Its protein product is CASSGDLGGPEAFF.

This clonotype was seen more than once but under ten times. The rearrangement links TRBV7-2 to TRBJ2-5; a weak D match, TRBD1 (5 bases). This CDR3 has 16 amino acids. V lost 1 base to trimming and J lost 5 bases, with 17 bases between them. The germline gives CDR1 SGHTA, CDR2 FQGNSA. This CDR3 is CASSLGSQGSFETQYF. The CDR3 DNA sequence: TGTGCCAGCAGCTTAGGTAGCCAGGGTAGTTTCGAGACCCAGTACTTC.

There are many counts of this clonotype. The genes are TRBV24-1 and TRBJ2-1, with D possibly TRBD1 on 6 matching bases. The length of the CDR3 is 14 residues. CDR1 and CDR2 (germline): KGHDR, SFDVKD. V lost 5 bases and J lost 6, with 13 bases in between. The CDR3 spells CATSGPGRGNEQFF. In DNA, the CDR3 is TGTGCCACCAGTGGACCCGGCAGGGGCAATGAGCAGTTCTTC.

This clonotype was counted at least ten times. V usage is TRBV4-3 and J usage is TRBJ2-5; D is unclear. The CDR3 spans 15 residues. CDR1 is LGHNA, CDR2 YSLEER, per germline. V was clipped by 3 bases and J by 0 bases, with 11 bases between them. The CDR3 DNA reads TGCGCCAGCAGCCAGAACCCGGCAAACCAAGAGACCCAGTACTTC. Its protein is CASSQNPANQETQYF.